Listed below are T cell receptor beta chains from one sample, sequenced in a study of cytomegalovirus exposure and HLA in healthy donors. The data were produced by immunoSEQ multiplex PCR, yet TCRdb's version contains in-frame clones alone and is incomplete. The top ten hold about 0.092% of the sample, which has 200,000 or so clones, 82% seen once. Sequenced sample: PBMCs. The receptors were sampled from a boy aged 2 to 9 in good health and CMV-seronegative. The CDR3 runs from the conserved cysteine through the conserved F or W. A D gene is named only where the DNA matches it firmly. The size of a clone is reported for some rows only, either as once, few or many, or as a class for expanded clones.

>TRBD1|TRBV2|TRBJ1-2|-
TGTGCCAGCAGTCAAAGACAGGGGGCATATGGCTACACCTTC
CASSQRQGAYGYTF
>-|TRBV7-9|TRBJ2-1|-
TGTGCCAGCAGCGCCGGGGGTAGCTCCTACAATGAGCAGTTCTTC
CASSAGGSSYNEQFF
>-|TRBV5-1|TRBJ1-1|-
TGCGCCAGCAGCTCTGGAGCCGGCCGGAACACTGAAGCTTTCTTT
CASSSGAGRNTEAFF
>-|TRBV30|TRBJ1-1|few
TGTGCCTGGAGTGCCGTTTTACGGGACACTGAAGCTTTCTTT
CAWSAVLRDTEAFF
>-|TRBV11-2|TRBJ1-1|few
TGTGCCAGCAGCTTAGTAGGGGGAGGGGGTGGCACTGAAGCTTTCTTT
CASSLVGGGGGTEAFF
>-|TRBV7-9|TRBJ1-2|-
TGTGCCAGCACGTTTGGGCCGATCTATGGCTACACCTTC
CASTFGPIYGYTF
>-|TRBV4-2|TRBJ2-3|few
TGTGCCAGCAGCCAAGTCGTGGGGAGAGACACAGATACGCAGTATTTT
CASSQVVGRDTDTQYF
>-|TRBV5-5|TRBJ1-3|-
TGTGCCAGCAGCTTGGGGGCCCGGGACTCTGGAAACACCATATATTTT
CASSLGARDSGNTIYF
>TRBD1|TRBV6-1|TRBJ1-1|-
TGTGCCAGCAGGGAATGGCAGGGGGAGCTGAACACTGAAGCTTTCTTT
CASREWQGELNTEAFF
>-|TRBV19|TRBJ1-1|once
TGTGCCAGCCTCGTCTGGGGACTCTCGGAGTCGGAAGCTTTCTTT
CASLVWGLSESEAFF
>TRBD1|TRBV18|TRBJ1-2|-
TGTGCCAGCTCACCGGGGGACAGAGCTTATGGCTACACCTTC
CASSPGDRAYGYTF
>-|TRBV7-2|TRBJ2-6|few
TGTGCCAGCAGGACGGGTGGGGCCAACGTCCTGACTTTC
CASRTGGANVLTF
>TRBD2|TRBV6-6|TRBJ2-7|-
TGTGCCAGCAGTGCCGGGGGGGGGAAAACCTACGAGCAGTACTTC
CASSAGGGKTYEQYF
>TRBD1|TRBV4-3|TRBJ1-4|-
TGCGCCAGCAGCCCCGGGACAGAGAATGAAAAACTGTTTTTT
CASSPGTENEKLFF
>-|TRBV5-4|TRBJ1-6|once
TGTGCCAGCAGCTCAAGAACTGCTAATTCACCCCTCCACTTT
CASSSRTANSPLHF
>TRBD1|TRBV19|TRBJ2-5|few
TGTGCCAGTACCCGCCGACAGGGTATCCCCGAGACCCAGTACTTC
CASTRRQGIPETQYF
>-|TRBV11-2|TRBJ2-7|-
TGTGCCAGCAGCTTAGAAGGGGTAGCGGACTACGAGCAGTACTTC
CASSLEGVADYEQYF
>-|TRBV7-3|TRBJ1-1|-
TGTGCCAGCAGTGAGGGTTTGGAAACTGAAGCTTTCTTT
CASSEGLETEAFF
>-|TRBV7-2|TRBJ2-5|-
TGTGCCAGCAGCTTATGGCAAGCGGAGACCCAGTACTTC
CASSLWQAETQYF
>-|TRBV2|TRBJ1-5|-
TGTGCCAGCAGTGAAATCGGTCGGGGAGTCCCCAGGCAGCCCCAGCATTTT
CASSEIGRGVPRQPQHF
>TRBD2|TRBV7-2|TRBJ2-1|-
TGTGCCAGCAGCTTAAAGAGGACTAGCTCCCACCATGAGCAGTTCTTC
CASSLKRTSSHHEQFF
>-|TRBV28|TRBJ2-3|-
TGTGCCAGCAGTTTCTGGACAGGGAGGGACGCAGATACGCAGTATTTT
CASSFWTGRDADTQYF
>TRBD1|TRBV6-1|TRBJ1-1|-
TGTGCCAGCAAGACCCAGGGGGGAGGGAACACTGAAGCTTTCTTT
CASKTQGGGNTEAFF